The present entry profiles one T cell receptor beta chain with its context. Its antigen remains unknown. This sample was included in a study of response to subunit inactivated influenza vaccine. Study-wide results and caveats: T cells newly recruited by each seasonal influenza vaccination are few, the authors suggested.

The germline V gene encodes CDR1 KGHSH and CDR2 LQKENI. CDR3 size: 14 residues. Trimming shortened V by 4 bases and J by 3 bases, and 13 bases separated the two germline ends. TCRdb reanalysed the RT-PCR reads using MiXCR and keeps one entry per CDR3 protein. The data hold 650,000 to 800,000 distinct CDR3 sequences, with around 14% observed a single time. The receptor comes from a man aged 50-59 years who received an inactivated influenza vaccine. The V gene is TRBV18, the J gene TRBJ2-7; tentative D call: TRBD2 (5 bases). This material consisted of PBMCs from blood, taken 14 to 15 days before vaccination. CDR3 sequence: CASSQSSGSYEQYF. CDR3 nucleotide sequence: TGTGCCAGCTCACAGTCCTCGGGGAGCTACGAGCAGTACTTC.